Listed below are T cell receptor beta chains from one sample, sequenced in a study of blood T cell repertoires in COVID-19. Sequencing was performed with immunoSEQ multiplex PCR; in TCRdb, only in-frame clones are kept and a portion is missing. The profile shows 150,000 to 200,000 clones, around 80% of them singletons. The sample consisted of PBMCs or T cells enriched from blood (not recorded which). These receptors were obtained from a woman aged 45-65 years with acute COVID-19. CDR3s include the opening cysteine and the closing phenylalanine or tryptophan. The order of the fields is clone size, V gene, D gene, CDR3 length, J gene, CDR3 protein, CDR3 DNA. The D gene is left open where the match is weak. Rows may omit the clone size; those that give it use once, few, many or a size class.

-,TRBV6-5,-,14,TRBJ1-3,CASSLQGSGNTIYF,TGTGCCAGCAGTCTACAGGGCTCTGGAAACACCATATATTTT
-,TRBV19,TRBD1,17,TRBJ1-1,CASSIGQGLLMNTEAFF,TGTGCCAGTAGTATCGGACAGGGTCTACTAATGAACACTGAAGCTTTCTTT
-,TRBV19,-,14,TRBJ1-6,CASSKEGFNSPLHF,TGTGCCAGTAGTAAGGAGGGGTTTAATTCACCCCTCCACTTT
-,TRBV19,-,15,TRBJ1-3,CASSVQGPSGNTIYF,TGTGCCAGTAGTGTCCAGGGTCCCTCTGGAAACACCATATATTTT
-,TRBV28,TRBD2,15,TRBJ2-3,CASSLREGFTDTQYF,TGTGCCAGCAGTTTAAGGGAGGGATTCACAGATACGCAGTATTTT
-,TRBV6-4,-,15,TRBJ1-5,CASSDSGGTHQPQHF,TGTGCCAGCAGTGACTCTGGGGGCACTCATCAGCCCCAGCATTTT
once,TRBV6-1,TRBD2,15,TRBJ2-1,CASSDTSGGSNEQFF,TGTGCCAGCAGTGATACTAGCGGGGGGTCTAATGAGCAGTTCTTC
-,TRBV5-4,-,17,TRBJ1-4,CASSLSVGAGTDEKLFF,TGTGCCAGCAGCTTGTCAGTGGGCGCGGGGACGGACGAAAAACTGTTTTTT
-,TRBV14,TRBD1,15,TRBJ1-1,CASSQDRGLNTEAFF,TGTGCCAGCAGCCAAGACAGGGGGCTGAACACTGAAGCTTTCTTT
-,TRBV27,-,14,TRBJ1-1,CASSFSGSLTEAFF,TGTGCCAGCAGTTTCTCCGGGAGCCTCACTGAAGCTTTCTTT
once,TRBV4-3,TRBD1,14,TRBJ1-2,CASSQPDRVGGYTF,TGCGCCAGCAGCCAACCAGACAGGGTAGGCGGCTACACCTTC
once,TRBV4-1,-,13,TRBJ1-5,CASSQTLDQPQHF,TGCGCCAGCAGCCAAACTCTGGATCAGCCCCAGCATTTT
-,TRBV6-6,-,17,TRBJ1-5,CASIRGATAYSNQPQHF,TGTGCCAGCATTCGGGGGGCTACCGCCTATAGCAATCAGCCCCAGCATTTT
-,TRBV6-5,TRBD1,14,TRBJ1-2,CASIGTGGLVGYTF,TGTGCCAGCATCGGGACAGGGGGCTTAGTGGGCTACACCTTC
-,TRBV18,-,14,TRBJ2-5,CASSPDRLQETQYF,TGTGCCAGCTCACCAGACAGGCTACAAGAGACCCAGTACTTC
-,TRBV18,-,12,TRBJ2-3,CASSTGLDTQYF,TGTGCCAGCTCAACAGGGTTAGATACGCAGTATTTT
-,TRBV12-3/TRBV12-4,-,12,TRBJ1-2,CASTPRSSGYTF,TGTGCCAGCACCCCGAGGAGCTCTGGCTACACCTTC
-,TRBV18,TRBD2,14,TRBJ2-1,CASGSGGSYNEQFF,TGTGCCAGCGGTAGCGGGGGCTCCTACAATGAGCAGTTCTTC
-,TRBV19,-,12,TRBJ1-3,CAVGVGGNTIYF,TGTGCCGTCGGGGTAGGCGGAAACACCATATATTTT
-,TRBV2,-,13,TRBJ1-1,CASSVGENTEAFF,TGTGCCAGCAGTGTCGGGGAGAACACTGAAGCTTTCTTT
-,TRBV7-6,-,15,TRBJ2-5,CASTKLISGEETQYF,TGTGCCAGCACCAAACTAATATCAGGGGAAGAGACCCAGTACTTC
-,TRBV5-8,-,15,TRBJ1-6,CASSLVVGDNSPLHF,TGTGCCAGCAGCTTGGTGGTAGGGGATAATTCACCCCTCCACTTT
-,TRBV9,TRBD1,14,TRBJ2-2,CASGGQVNTGELFF,TGTGCCAGCGGTGGACAGGTCAACACCGGGGAGCTGTTTTTT
-,TRBV7-9,-,15,TRBJ1-5,CASSLDGRGVRPQHF,TGTGCCAGCAGCTTAGACGGCCGCGGGGTGAGGCCCCAGCATTTT
-,TRBV4-3,TRBD2,16,TRBJ2-1,CASSLKTSGVNNEQFF,TGCGCCAGCAGCCTTAAAACTAGCGGGGTGAACAATGAGCAGTTCTTC
-,TRBV27,-,14,TRBJ1-1,CASSFRRDNTEAFF,TGTGCCAGCAGTTTTAGGCGGGATAACACTGAAGCTTTCTTT
-,TRBV5-1,TRBD1,14,TRBJ1-2,CASSLVGTGGGYTF,TGCGCCAGCAGCTTGGTAGGGACAGGGGGTGGCTACACCTTC
-,TRBV5-1,TRBD1,16,TRBJ1-3,CASSLRGQGSGNTIYF,TGCGCCAGCAGCTTAAGAGGACAGGGCTCTGGAAACACCATATATTTT
-,TRBV11-2,TRBD1,16,TRBJ2-3,CASSAPGQGARDTQYF,TGTGCCAGCAGCGCCCCGGGACAGGGGGCGCGAGATACGCAGTATTTT
once,TRBV7-8,-,15,TRBJ1-1,CASSLGGGGRTEAFF,TGTGCCAGCAGCTTAGGAGGCGGGGGGCGCACTGAAGCTTTCTTT
-,TRBV28,TRBD1,15,TRBJ2-1,CASSLRNRGYNEQFF,TGTGCCAGCAGTTTAAGGAACAGGGGGTACAATGAGCAGTTCTTC
-,TRBV24-1,TRBD1,14,TRBJ2-5,CATSDPDRDETQYF,TGTGCCACCAGTGACCCGGACAGGGATGAGACCCAGTACTTC
-,TRBV20-1,-,11,TRBJ1-1,CSVRQNTEAFF,TGCAGTGTTCGACAGAACACTGAAGCTTTCTTT
-,TRBV24-1,TRBD1,17,TRBJ1-2,CATSDGPGQGLIYGYTF,TGTGCCACCAGTGATGGGCCGGGACAGGGGTTGATTTATGGCTACACCTTC
-,TRBV12-5,-,13,TRBJ2-1,CASGFDRTYEQFF,TGTGCTAGTGGTTTTGACAGGACCTATGAGCAGTTCTTC
-,TRBV7-9,-,12,TRBJ1-4,CASSRVSEKLFF,TGTGCCAGCAGCCGCGTATCCGAAAAACTGTTTTTT
once,TRBV29-1,TRBD2,12,TRBJ2-1,CSGEGYYNEQFF,TGCAGCGGGGAGGGCTATTACAATGAGCAGTTCTTC
-,TRBV19,-,13,TRBJ1-4,CASTRDFNEKLFF,TGTGCCAGTACCCGCGACTTTAATGAAAAACTGTTTTTT
-,TRBV23-1,-,14,TRBJ1-1,CASSQGRMNTEAFF,TGCGCCAGCAGTCAGGGGAGGATGAACACTGAAGCTTTCTTT
-,TRBV2,-,15,TRBJ1-5,CASSAEASDNQPQHF,TGTGCCAGCAGTGCAGAGGCCTCAGACAATCAGCCCCAGCATTTT
once,TRBV5-1,-,11,TRBJ2-5,CASSWGGTQYF,TGCGCCAGCAGCTGGGGAGGGACCCAGTACTTC
-,TRBV7-9,TRBD1,14,TRBJ2-5,CASSRWDRKKTQYF,TGTGCCAGCAGCCGATGGGACAGGAAGAAGACCCAGTACTTC
-,TRBV27,TRBD2,16,TRBJ2-1,CASSQRRGGKYNEQFF,TGTGCCAGCAGTCAAAGACGGGGGGGGAAATACAATGAGCAGTTCTTC
-,TRBV10-1,-,14,TRBJ2-5,CASSESGGGETQYF,TGCGCCAGCAGTGAGTCTGGGGGCGGGGAGACCCAGTACTTC
few,TRBV7-8,TRBD1,14,TRBJ1-1,CASSPDRVSTEAFF,TGTGCCAGCAGCCCGGACAGGGTTTCAACTGAAGCTTTCTTT
many,TRBV7-9,-,14,TRBJ2-1,CASSLGGFGNEQFF,TGTGCCAGCAGCTTAGGGGGCTTCGGCAATGAGCAGTTCTTC
-,TRBV9,-,14,TRBJ2-5,CASSGSGQQETQYF,TGTGCCAGCAGCGGAAGCGGACAGCAAGAGACCCAGTACTTC
-,TRBV5-1,-,16,TRBJ1-6,CASSLVGAGNNSPLHF,TGCGCCAGCAGCTTGGTAGGGGCAGGGAATAATTCACCCCTCCACTTT
-,TRBV6-5,TRBD2,14,TRBJ2-2,CASRLAGDNGELFF,TGTGCCAGCAGACTAGCGGGGGACAACGGGGAGCTGTTTTTT
-,TRBV9,-,13,TRBJ2-2,CASSASPFEELFF,TGTGCCAGCAGCGCTAGTCCTTTCGAGGAGCTGTTTTTT
-,TRBV19,-,15,TRBJ1-3,CASTLRGGTGNTIYF,TGTGCCAGTACCCTTAGGGGAGGGACTGGAAACACCATATATTTT
many,TRBV28,-,13,TRBJ1-2,CASGVSSRYGYTF,TGTGCCAGCGGAGTCAGTTCGCGCTATGGCTACACCTTC
few,TRBV7-3,TRBD2,14,TRBJ2-1,CASSGDGGGNEQFF,TGTGCCAGCAGCGGCGACGGGGGGGGGAATGAGCAGTTCTTC
-,TRBV19,-,13,TRBJ1-3,CASIKQAWDTIYF,TGTGCCAGTATAAAACAGGCCTGGGACACCATATATTTT
-,TRBV6-5,-,15,TRBJ1-1,CASSFLGETNTEAFF,TGTGCCAGCAGCTTCCTCGGTGAAACGAACACTGAAGCTTTCTTT